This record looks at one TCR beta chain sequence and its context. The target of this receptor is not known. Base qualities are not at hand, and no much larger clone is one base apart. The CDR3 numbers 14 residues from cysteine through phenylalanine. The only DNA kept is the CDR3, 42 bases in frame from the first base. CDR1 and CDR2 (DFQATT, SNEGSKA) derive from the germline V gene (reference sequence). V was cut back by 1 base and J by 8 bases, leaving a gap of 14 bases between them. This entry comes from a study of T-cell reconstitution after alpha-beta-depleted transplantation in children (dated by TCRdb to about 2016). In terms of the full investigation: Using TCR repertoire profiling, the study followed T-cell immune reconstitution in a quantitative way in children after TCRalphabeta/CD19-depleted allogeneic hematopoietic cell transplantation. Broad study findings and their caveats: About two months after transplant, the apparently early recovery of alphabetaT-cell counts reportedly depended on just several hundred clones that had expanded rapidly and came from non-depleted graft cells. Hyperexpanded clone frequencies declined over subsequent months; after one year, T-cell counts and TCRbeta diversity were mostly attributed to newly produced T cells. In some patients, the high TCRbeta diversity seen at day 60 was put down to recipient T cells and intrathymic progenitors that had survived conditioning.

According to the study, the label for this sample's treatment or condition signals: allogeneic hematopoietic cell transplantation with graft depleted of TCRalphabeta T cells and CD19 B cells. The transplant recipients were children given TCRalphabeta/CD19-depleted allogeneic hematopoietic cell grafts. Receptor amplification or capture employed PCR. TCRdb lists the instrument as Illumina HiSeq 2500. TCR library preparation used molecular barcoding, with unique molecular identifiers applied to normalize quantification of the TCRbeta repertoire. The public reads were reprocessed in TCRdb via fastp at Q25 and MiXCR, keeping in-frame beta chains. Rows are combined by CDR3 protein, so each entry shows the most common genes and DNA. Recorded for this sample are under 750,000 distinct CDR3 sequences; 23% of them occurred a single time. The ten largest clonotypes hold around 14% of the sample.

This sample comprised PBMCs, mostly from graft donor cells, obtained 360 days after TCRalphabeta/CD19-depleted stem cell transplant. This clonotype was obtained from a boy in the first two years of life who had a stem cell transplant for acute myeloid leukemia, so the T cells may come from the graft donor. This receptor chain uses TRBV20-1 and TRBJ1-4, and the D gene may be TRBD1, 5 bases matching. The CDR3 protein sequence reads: CSARGPGTGEKLFF. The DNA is TGCAGTGCTAGAGGCCCCGGGACCGGGGAAAAACTGTTTTTT.